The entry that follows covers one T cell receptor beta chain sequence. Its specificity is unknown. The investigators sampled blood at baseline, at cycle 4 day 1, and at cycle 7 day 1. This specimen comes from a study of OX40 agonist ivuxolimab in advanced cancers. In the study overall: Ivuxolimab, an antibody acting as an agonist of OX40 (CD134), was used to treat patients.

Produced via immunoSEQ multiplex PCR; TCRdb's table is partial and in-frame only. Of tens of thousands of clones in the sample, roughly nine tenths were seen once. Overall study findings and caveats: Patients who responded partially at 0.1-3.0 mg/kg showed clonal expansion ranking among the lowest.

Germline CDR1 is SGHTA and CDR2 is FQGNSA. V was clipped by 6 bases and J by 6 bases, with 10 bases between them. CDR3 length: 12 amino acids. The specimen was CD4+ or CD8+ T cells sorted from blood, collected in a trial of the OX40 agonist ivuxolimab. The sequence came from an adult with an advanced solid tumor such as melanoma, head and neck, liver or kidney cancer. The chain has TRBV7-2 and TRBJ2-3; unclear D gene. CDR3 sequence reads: CASSTYQDTQYF. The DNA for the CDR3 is TGTGCCAGCAGTACTTACCAGGATACGCAGTATTTT.